The source of this TCR beta chain is a study of blood T cells in healthy people across ages. Primed by a sample-barcoded 5' primer and a J-beta primer mix, a second PCR proceeded for about 7 to 11 cycles. TCRdb used MiXCR to reprocess the 5' RACE reads, holding one entry per CDR3 protein. The sample holds approximately 940,000 distinct CDR3 sequences, around 48% seen once. V was clipped by 4 bases and J by 5 bases; unmatched bases: 11. From germline, CDR1 is MGHRA and CDR2 YSYEKL. This CDR3 region has 16 residues. This clonotype was observed a few times. Russia was home to the donors, healthy Caucasian individuals aged 6 to 90. Per-sample PBMC isolation yielded at least 7 million cells.

The V and J genes are TRBV4-1 and TRBJ2-5; 9 positions match TRBD2. Sequenced material: blood. This TCR derives from a man aged 25 to 40 in good health. CDR3 DNA sequence: TGCGCCAGCAGCCCTGAGCGGGGGGCTTCCCTTGAGACCCAGTACTTC. It encodes CASSPERGASLETQYF.